This T cell receptor (beta chain) is from a study of shared clonotypes between healthy human individuals. On this clone itself: No antigen is known for it.

Sequenced by immunoSEQ multiplex PCR; TCRdb stores in-frame clones only, minus some. The sample comprises 2 million to 3 million clones, more than 80% of which are singletons, and around 0.15% rests with the top ten. Germline values: CDR1 WSHSY, CDR2 SAAADI. CDR3 length equals 16 residues. Trimming removed 4 bases from V and 4 bases from J; junction bases left unmatched: 12. Study-level points and caveats: Larger richness was generally estimated for naive than memory subsets. All-four-donor shared clonotypes had higher generation probabilities than non-shared clonotypes did. Sorted-subset sequencing was shown by rarefaction to be incomplete despite large depth.

This TCR was sampled from a young man in good health. The specimen sequenced was naive CD4+ T cells sorted from blood. Subset: CD45RA+ positively selected. The V and J genes are TRBV10-2 and TRBJ2-7, with 8 bases that match TRBD1. The CDR3 bases are TGCGCCAGCAGTGTCCGACAGGGGACCACCGCGTACGAGCAGTACTTC. Encoded protein: CASSVRQGTTAYEQYF.